A selection of T cell receptor beta chains follows, all from one sample in a study of blood T cell repertoires in COVID-19. Assay: immunoSEQ multiplex PCR; the TCRdb copy retains only in-frame clones and omits some. The sample holds around 160,000 clones, around 87% seen once. The specimen was PBMCs or T cells enriched from blood (not recorded which). Receptors originate from a woman aged 25 to 39 with acute COVID-19. Both conserved end residues are part of each CDR3. D genes are given only for firm matches. A clone size is listed for some rows: how often the clone was seen (once, few, many), or a class if it is expanded.

j_call d_call clone_size v_call cdr3_aa cdr3_nt
TRBJ1-4 - - TRBV25-1 CASSSNPGRRAGSEKLFF TGTGCCAGCAGCTCCAACCCTGGTCGGAGGGCAGGGAGTGAAAAACTGTTTTTT
TRBJ2-7 - once TRBV6-1 CASSEEAGQVSYEQYF TGTGCCAGCAGTGAAGAGGCGGGGCAAGTTTCCTACGAGCAGTACTTC
TRBJ2-7 - - TRBV6-2/TRBV6-3 CASSLRSGYTYEQYF TGTGCCAGCAGTTTAAGGAGCGGGTATACCTACGAGCAGTACTTC
TRBJ2-7 TRBD1 - TRBV5-6 CASGRQGANEQYF TGTGCCAGCGGTCGACAGGGGGCTAATGAGCAGTACTTC
TRBJ2-2 - - TRBV7-3 CASTREDGELFF TGTGCCAGCACCAGAGAGGACGGGGAGCTGTTTTTT
TRBJ1-1 - - TRBV28 CASRETRLVNTEAFF TGTGCCAGCAGGGAGACCCGACTCGTGAACACTGAAGCTTTCTTT
TRBJ2-1 - - TRBV5-1 CASSPTGTWYNEQFF TGCGCCAGCAGCCCGACCGGGACTTGGTACAATGAGCAGTTCTTC
TRBJ2-3 - - TRBV5-5 CASSPEGGQPLTDTQYF TGTGCCAGCAGCCCCGAGGGAGGTCAGCCGCTCACAGATACGCAGTATTTT
TRBJ2-1 - - TRBV19 CASSMRRSRGLRNEQFF TGTGCCAGTAGTATGCGGAGGTCGCGGGGACTTCGGAATGAGCAGTTCTTC
TRBJ2-3 - - TRBV2 CASKKGRDLHTQYF TGTGCCAGCAAGAAAGGGCGGGATCTACATACGCAGTATTTT
TRBJ1-5 - - TRBV2 CASGGDGYQPQHF TGTGCCAGTGGGGGGGACGGCTATCAGCCCCAGCATTTT
TRBJ2-2 - - TRBV28 CASSLSGWRAGELFF TGTGCCAGCAGTTTATCGGGCTGGAGGGCCGGGGAGCTGTTTTTT
TRBJ2-2 TRBD2 - TRBV24-1 CATSWGGSGTGELFF TGTGCCACCAGCTGGGGGGGAAGCGGCACCGGGGAGCTGTTTTTT
TRBJ1-1 - - TRBV2 CASKEQGPSVNTEAFF TGTGCCAGCAAAGAACAGGGTCCCAGTGTGAACACTGAAGCTTTCTTT
TRBJ2-7 TRBD2 - TRBV29-1 CSGKAGPGYEQYF TGCAGCGGGAAAGCGGGACCAGGCTACGAGCAGTACTTC
TRBJ2-7 TRBD2 - TRBV6-5 CASSTAGNSYEQYF TGTGCCAGCAGTACAGCGGGAAACTCCTACGAGCAGTACTTC
TRBJ2-1 TRBD2 once TRBV7-9 CASSLREGSYNEQFF TGTGCCAGCAGCTTACGGGAGGGCTCCTACAATGAGCAGTTCTTC
TRBJ2-7 - - TRBV5-1 CASSLGTTGGEQYF TGCGCCAGCAGCTTGGGGACCACAGGCGGCGAGCAGTACTTC
TRBJ2-5 TRBD2 - TRBV11-2 CASSEDPSGNGRETQYF TGTGCCAGCAGCGAGGACCCTAGCGGGAACGGGCGAGAGACCCAGTACTTC
TRBJ1-3 - - TRBV5-1 CASSLSGEGNTIYF TGCGCCAGCAGCTTATCCGGGGAAGGAAACACCATATATTTT
TRBJ1-2 TRBD1 - TRBV2 CASRALDRGYGYTF TGTGCCAGCAGGGCATTGGACAGGGGTTATGGCTACACCTTC
TRBJ1-5 TRBD1 - TRBV2 CASNMDRGGQPQHF TGTGCCAGCAATATGGACAGGGGGGGGCAGCCCCAGCATTTT
TRBJ2-2 - - TRBV5-1 CASSLDPYGELFF TGCGCCAGCAGCTTGGATCCGTACGGGGAGCTGTTTTTT